Listed below are T cell receptor beta chains from one sample, sequenced in a study of cytomegalovirus exposure and HLA in healthy donors. Clones were sequenced by immunoSEQ multiplex PCR, and TCRdb holds only the in-frame ones, with some missing. The repertoire includes about 120,000 clones, 63% of them detected once, and 9% to 10% sits in the top ten. The sequenced sample was PBMCs. All receptors come from a man in his forties or fifties in good health and CMV-seropositive. Each CDR3 is given with its conserved first and last residue. D genes are given only for firm matches. Some rows mark clone size as missing; the rest say once, few, many or name a class of expanded clone.

V gene: TRBV2
D gene: NA
J gene: TRBJ1-5
clone size: NA
CDR3 protein: CASSGPRNQPQHF
CDR3 DNA: TGTGCCAGCTCTGGGCCTCGCAATCAGCCCCAGCATTTT

V gene: TRBV5-1
D gene: TRBD1
J gene: TRBJ1-2
clone size: NA
CDR3 protein: CASSSNSGTGIYTF
CDR3 DNA: TGCGCCAGCAGCTCGAACTCTGGGACAGGGATCTACACCTTC

V gene: TRBV5-4
D gene: TRBD1
J gene: TRBJ2-3
clone size: NA
CDR3 protein: CASSLGQGSTDTQYF
CDR3 DNA: TGTGCCAGCAGCTTGGGACAGGGTAGCACAGATACGCAGTATTTT

V gene: TRBV7-9
D gene: TRBD1
J gene: TRBJ2-7
clone size: few
CDR3 protein: CASSSRTGGHEQYF
CDR3 DNA: TGTGCCAGCAGCTCCAGGACAGGGGGCCACGAGCAGTACTTC

V gene: TRBV5-4
D gene: NA
J gene: TRBJ1-2
clone size: few
CDR3 protein: CASSLPGANGGATYGYTF
CDR3 DNA: TGTGCCAGCAGCTTGCCTGGGGCCAACGGGGGGGCCACCTATGGCTACACCTTC

V gene: TRBV6-5
D gene: TRBD1
J gene: TRBJ2-7
clone size: NA
CDR3 protein: CASFPLGQGVYEQYF
CDR3 DNA: TGTGCCAGCTTCCCGCTTGGGCAGGGGGTCTACGAGCAGTACTTC

V gene: TRBV5-1
D gene: NA
J gene: TRBJ1-1
clone size: NA
CDR3 protein: CASSRTLQGNTEAFF
CDR3 DNA: TGCGCCAGCAGCCGCACCCTCCAGGGGAACACTGAAGCTTTCTTT

V gene: TRBV6-1
D gene: NA
J gene: TRBJ2-5
clone size: NA
CDR3 protein: CASSVGPTANQETQYF
CDR3 DNA: TGTGCCAGCAGTGTTGGGCCGACGGCGAATCAAGAGACCCAGTACTTC

V gene: TRBV6-1
D gene: NA
J gene: TRBJ1-4
clone size: NA
CDR3 protein: CASSEWEENEKLFF
CDR3 DNA: TGTGCCAGCAGTGAATGGGAGGAGAATGAAAAACTGTTTTTT

V gene: TRBV2
D gene: TRBD2
J gene: TRBJ2-2
clone size: NA
CDR3 protein: CASSDRGLVSTGELFF
CDR3 DNA: TGTGCCAGCAGTGACAGGGGACTAGTAAGCACCGGGGAGCTGTTTTTT

V gene: TRBV6-6
D gene: NA
J gene: TRBJ1-2
clone size: NA
CDR3 protein: CASSYGRGYTF
CDR3 DNA: TGTGCCAGCAGTTACGGTCGGGGCTACACCTTC

V gene: TRBV28
D gene: TRBD1
J gene: TRBJ1-1
clone size: NA
CDR3 protein: CASSSPGTGGETEAFF
CDR3 DNA: TGTGCCAGCAGTTCGCCCGGGACAGGGGGTGAGACTGAAGCTTTCTTT

V gene: TRBV27
D gene: TRBD2
J gene: TRBJ2-5
clone size: NA
CDR3 protein: CASTKLADLGTQYF
CDR3 DNA: TGTGCCAGCACCAAACTAGCGGACCTAGGTACCCAGTACTTC